The present entry profiles one TCR beta chain with its context. This clone was detected a few times. It has no known antigen specificity. No quality values exist for individual bases; no much larger clone is one base distant. TCRbeta CDR3 regions were amplified from genomic DNA by means of the immunoSEQ Assay, a bias-controlled multiplex PCR. The authors processed their data as follows. The number of nucleated cells in each sample was estimated by amplification of reference gene primers within the assay. Sequence reads were collapsed and filtered to measure the absolute abundance of every unique TCRbeta CDR3 rearrangement. For each sample, productive Simpson clonality was calculated by taking the square root of Simpson's diversity index across productive rearrangements. TCRdb carries this immuneACCESS record with in-frame sequences only. Its versions omit some clonotypes, under half of them owing to an unresolved V gene in the studies checked, with the rest unexplained. Clonal size and the V and J genes are those of that table, whereas D and trimming came from the DNA. The sample records over 250,000 clones, over 65% of which are singletons. 3.3% of the sample is taken by the ten largest.

The data belong to a study of blood T cell repertoires in COVID-19 (TCRdb year 2020). General notes on the study: Samples covering the acute and convalescent phases of COVID-19 were provided by collaborators in the United States, Italy and Spain. Where available, HLA class I and class II types were taken from metadata supplied by the sample provider and were not determined by assay-based typing. Deeply sampled blood TCRbeta repertoires from subjects exposed to, actively infected with, or recovered from COVID-19 were included in the dataset. Samples were obtained from the ongoing ImmuneRACE study (first 160 participants) and from about 1,300 subjects provided by 6 global collaborators. The repertoires were made available in a free public database intended to serve as a resource for research on the immune response to SARS-CoV-2. The material from the prospective study consisted of cDNA or gDNA derived from T cells, B-cell-depleted T cells, or PBMCs. Sample metadata almost always included a de-identified subject ID, COVID-19 status, age in years and sex. General conclusions and limits of the study: Clinical and demographic metadata were provided uncurated, with the amount varying by source and participant.

In the germline V gene, CDR1 corresponds to LGHNA and CDR2 to YSLEER. The CDR3, from cysteine to phenylalanine, totals 17 residues. The CDR3 DNA has 51 bases and is translated from base 1. Deletion took 0 bases off V and 4 bases off J, with a span of 18 bases between the germline ends. The collaborating institutions used their own protocols to collect whole blood in K2EDTA tubes. For TCRbeta analysis, collaborator samples were shipped as frozen whole blood, as isolated PBMCs, or as DNA extracted from either sample type. The clonotype was recovered from a woman of 80 years or more with acute or convalescent COVID-19. This chain is built from TRBV4-3 and TRBJ1-2, and perhaps TRBD1 as D gene, on 6 matching bases. The sample comprised peripheral blood. The DNA is TGCGCCAGCAGCCAAGATTCCACGGCGGGGGACACCTATGGCTACACCTTC. This gives the protein CASSQDSTAGDTYGYTF.